The 30 T cell receptor beta chains below all came from one sample that was sequenced in a study of regulatory T cells in long-lasting Graves disease. Time point reported: newly diagnosed GD, antithyroid drugs for less than 3 months. PBMC-derived RNA was used for the TCR library. Arm-PCR of CDR3 regions and iRepertoire HTBI primers were the basis on which TCR beta libraries were built. TCRdb re-called the multiplex PCR reads with MiXCR, one entry per CDR3 protein. The data contain some 250,000 distinct CDR3 sequences, 15% to 20% of them singletons. These same records also appear under a second study, on T cells in Graves' hyperthyroidism and ophthalmopathy.

This material consisted of peripheral blood mononuclear cells (PBMCs), taken at new diagnosis, from a patient treated with antithyroid drugs. All receptors derive from a woman aged 30 to 39 with Graves disease.

The chain recombines TRBV20-1 with TRBJ1-2; the D is unclear. Trimming cost V 2 bases and J 8 bases, with 15 bases left between them. This CDR3 is 13 amino acids long. CDR1 is DFQATT, CDR2 SNEGSKA, per germline (reference sequence). CDR3 in amino acids: CSARLGRIGGYTF. As DNA, the CDR3 is TGCAGTGCTAGACTCGGGAGAATAGGGGGCTACACCTTC.

This clonotype was observed at least ten times. This sequence joins TRBV2 and TRBJ1-5; 10 bases fit TRBD1. The CDR3 is made up of 14 amino acids. Germline CDR1 SNHLY, CDR2 FYNNEI. Losses at the gene ends were 6 bases for V and 6 bases for J; bases not matched to a gene: 5. The CDR3 DNA follows: TGTGCCAGCAGCCCAGGACAGGGGGTTCAGCCCCAGCATTTT. Translating it yields CASSPGQGVQPQHF.

This clonotype was counted at least ten times. The chain links TRBV19 to TRBJ1-1; the match to TRBD1 covers 8 bases. CDR1 and CDR2 from the germline V gene are LNHDA and SQIVND (reference sequence). V was pared by 8 bases and J by 8 bases, with 7 bases of the junction left unmatched. The CDR3 covers 12 residues. The CDR3 nucleotides are TGTGCCAGTGACGGGACAGGCGGAGAAGCTTTCTTT. It yields the protein CASDGTGGEAFF.

This sequence joins TRBV6-1 and TRBJ1-2; no clear D. The CDR3 is 16 amino acids. Germline CDR1 reads MNHNS; CDR2 reads SASEGT. V shed 1 base and J shed 0 bases, with 12 bases lying between them. CDR3 nucleotides: TGTGCCAGCAGTGAAGGGGCTGGAAGAGCTAACTATGGCTACACCTTC. Translation gives CASSEGAGRANYGYTF.

The V gene is TRBV7-2, the J gene TRBJ2-5, with 9 bases fitting TRBD2. The germline CDR1 and CDR2 sequences are SGHTA and FQGNSA. After removal of 1 base from V and 1 base from J, the junction contained 10 bases not matched to a gene. The CDR3 is made up of 18 amino acids. The CDR3 loop reads CASSLGGGGAVPQETQYF. CDR3 bases: TGTGCCAGCAGCTTAGGCGGCGGGGGGGCTGTCCCCCAAGAGACCCAGTACTTC.

This clonotype showed up many times. A junction end diverges from the germline sequence, so it may reflect a read error. V and J are TRBV13 and TRBJ1-1, with 11 bases matching TRBD1. CDR1 and CDR2 (germline): PRHDT, FYEKMQ (reference sequence). The CDR3 spans 17 residues. CDR3 protein: CASSLASTGQGGTEAFF. The CDR3 bases are TGCGCCAGCAGCTTGGCCAGCACGGGACAGGGGGGCACTGAAGCTTTCTTT.

This sequence joins TRBV6-1 and TRBJ1-5; no reliable D call. Germline loops: CDR1 MNHNS, CDR2 SASEGT. This CDR3 comprises 15 residues. With 2 bases removed from V and 2 bases from J, the gap between germline ends came to 10 bases. CDR3 bases: TGTGCCAGCAGTGAAAGCCCGGGAGGCAATCAGCCCCAGCATTTT. Encoded protein: CASSESPGGNQPQHF.

This clonotype was observed a few times. Being one base from a much bigger clone, this may be a read error. J is TRBJ1-2 and V is TRBV7-8; D is unresolved. CDR1 is SGHVS and CDR2 is FQNEAQ in the germline V gene. There are 14 residues in the CDR3. The CDR3 is CAGSLEVVGRGYTF. CDR3 DNA sequence: TGTGCCGGCAGCTTAGAGGTCGTAGGGCGGGGCTACACCTTC.

V usage is TRBV6-2 or TRBV6-3 and J usage is TRBJ2-3, with D perhaps being TRBD1 or TRBD2 (5 bases each). V dropped 2 bases and J dropped 4 bases, with 10 bases sitting between them. The CDR3 consists of 14 residues. Per the germline V gene, CDR1 is MNHEY and CDR2 is SVGEGT. CDR3 protein: CASSYLTGPDTQYF. The CDR3, as DNA: TGTGCCAGCAGTTACCTCACGGGACCAGATACGCAGTATTTT.

The rearrangement joins TRBV19 to TRBJ2-3; TRBD2 might be the D (5 bases). Per germline, CDR1 LNHDA and CDR2 SQIVND (reference sequence). Trimming cost V 3 bases and J 10 bases, with 17 bases left between them. The CDR3 has 14 residues. DNA of the CDR3: TGTGCCAGTAGTATCGGGGTTCGGTCTGACCCGCAGTATTTT. It encodes CASSIGVRSDPQYF.

With respect to this clonotype: This clone may be a read error of a much larger clone one base away. The rearrangement uses TRBV5-1 and TRBJ2-7; 9 positions match TRBD2. CDR1 and CDR2 from the germline V gene are SGHRS and YFSETQ. The CDR3 contains 16 residues. The CDR3 sequence is CTSSLSGGGGAYEQYF. The DNA of the CDR3 is TGCACCAGCAGCTTGAGCGGGGGCGGGGGGGCCTACGAGCAGTACTTC.

This clonotype was detected many times. J is TRBJ1-3 and V is TRBV12-3 or TRBV12-4; D remains ambiguous. There are 14 residues in the CDR3. Trimming took 2 bases from V and 0 from J, leaving 5 bases between them. The CDR3 loop is CASSLLASGNTIYF. The CDR3, as DNA: TGTGCCAGCAGTTTACTGGCCTCTGGAAACACCATATATTTT.

This clonotype occurred a few times. Since a much larger clone is just one base distant, this may be a read error. The CDR3 does not end in the conserved phenylalanine or tryptophan, so this is likely a read error. The genes are TRBV4-1 and TRBJ2-7; 9 nucleotides align to TRBD1. J gave up 4 bases and V 1 base, and 8 bases lay outside the gene matches. This CDR3 has 16 residues. In germline, CDR1 is MGHRA, CDR2 YSYEKL. The CDR3 is CASSQASRDRAYEQYL. As DNA, the CDR3 is TGCGCCAGCAGCCAAGCCTCCCGGGACAGGGCGTACGAGCAGTACCTC.

This clonotype was observed at least ten times. The CDR3 here is CASSLGTAGGNSPLHF. The CDR3 DNA sequence: TGCGCCAGCAGCTTGGGGACCGCGGGAGGGAATTCACCCCTCCACTTT. V is TRBV5-1 and J is TRBJ1-6; no clear D gene. Germline values: CDR1 SGHRS, CDR2 YFSETQ. Trimming cost V 0 bases and J 7 bases, with 14 bases left between them. The CDR3 runs 16 residues.

This clonotype was seen many times. The rearrangement uses TRBV20-1 and TRBJ2-5; maybe TRBD2 (6 bases). The CDR3 has 16 amino acids. V dropped 0 bases and J dropped 5 bases, with 19 bases sitting between them. The germline V gene encodes CDR1 DFQATT and CDR2 SNEGSKA (reference sequence). The DNA of the CDR3 is TGCAGTGCTAGAGATCTCGGGGGAGGAACGGCTGAGACCCAGTACTTC. It is translated as CSARDLGGGTAETQYF.

In DNA, the CDR3 is TGCAGTGCCAGAACCCGACTAGCGGGGATCTACAATGAGCAGTTCTTC. Amino acids: CSARTRLAGIYNEQFF. The chain is built from TRBV20-1 and TRBJ2-1; 11 bases are shared with TRBD2. In germline, CDR1 is DFQATT, CDR2 SNEGSKA (reference sequence). The CDR3 sequence is 16 residues long. Trimming at V came to 6 bases and at J to 3 bases, leaving 10 bases not matched to a gene.

This clonotype has just a few counts. A read error may explain this, as a much larger clone is one base away. The chain carries TRBV11-2 and TRBJ1-2; no definite D call. This CDR3 is 15 amino acids long. V was trimmed by 5 bases and J by 4 bases, leaving 17 bases between them. CDR1 is SGHAT, CDR2 FQNNGV, per germline. The DNA of the CDR3 is TGTGCCAGCAGCCCCCCGGGTACCCTCGGCTATGGCTACACCTTC. Translation gives CASSPPGTLGYGYTF.

This clonotype was seen many times. V and J are TRBV3-1 and TRBJ2-6, with TRBD1 as a possible D gene (5 bases). This CDR3 comprises 14 residues. Germline V gene data show CDR1 as LGHDT and CDR2 as YNNKEL (reference sequence). V lost 7 bases to trimming and J lost 3 bases, with 10 bases between them. The CDR3 DNA follows: TGTGCCAGCAACCAGGGTGGTGGGGCCAACGTCCTGACTTTC. Its translation is CASNQGGGANVLTF.

There are many counts of this clonotype. As DNA, the CDR3 is TGCGCCAGCAGCCAAGTCCCGACAGCGGTCCCAACTTACGAGCAGTACTTC. It yields the protein CASSQVPTAVPTYEQYF. The J gene is TRBJ2-7, the V gene TRBV4-1; D is perhaps TRBD1 or TRBD2 (5 bases each). CDR1 is MGHRA, CDR2 YSYEKL, per germline. The CDR3 totals 17 residues. Trimming stripped 1 base from V and 4 bases from J, with 20 bases between.

The genes are TRBV4-1 and TRBJ2-1; D perhaps matches TRBD1 (6 bases). V gave up 6 bases and J gave up 4 bases, with 19 bases separating them. Germline CDR1 and CDR2: MGHRA and YSYEKL. The CDR3 runs 16 residues. The CDR3 here is CASRGLRWGQYNEQFF. CDR3 bases: TGCGCCAGCAGAGGATTAAGGTGGGGGCAGTACAATGAGCAGTTCTTC.

This clonotype was detected many times. The chain is built from TRBV2 and TRBJ2-7; D remains ambiguous. Germline CDR1 and CDR2: SNHLY and FYNNEI. V lost 1 base and J lost 4, with 14 bases in between. This CDR3 has 15 amino acids. The CDR3 spells CASSEGTPYGYEQYF. CDR3 DNA sequence: TGTGCCAGCAGTGAAGGGACGCCATATGGATACGAGCAGTACTTC.

This clonotype showed up just once. The chain combines TRBV7-3 with TRBJ2-2; D possibly matches TRBD1 or TRBD2 (5 bases each). This CDR3 has 14 amino acids. V gave up 6 bases and J gave up 7 bases, with 15 bases separating them. Germline CDR1 SGHTA, CDR2 FQGTGA. CDR3 coding DNA: TGTGCCAGCAGTGTCCGGGGCTTACGCGGGGAGCTGTTTTTT. Amino acids: CASSVRGLRGELFF.

This clonotype has a count of ten or more. The V call is TRBV10-3, the J call TRBJ2-7, with D hard to call. V lost 4 bases, J lost 2 bases, and 9 bases lay in between. This CDR3 comprises 13 residues. Germline CDR1 and CDR2: ENHRY and SYGVKD. CDR3 loop: CAISGAVAYEQYF. CDR3 DNA: TGTGCCATCAGTGGGGCAGTTGCCTACGAGCAGTACTTC.

This clonotype was counted many times. The chain's CDR3 is CASSGGRGPNEQFF. DNA for the CDR3: TGTGCCAGCAGCGGAGGCAGGGGGCCCAATGAGCAGTTCTTC. This chain joins TRBV11-2 and TRBJ2-1; TRBD1 matches at 8 bases. The CDR3 is 14 amino acids. V dropped 5 bases and J dropped 6; count of bases not matched to a gene: 6. CDR1 is SGHAT, CDR2 FQNNGV, per germline.

This clonotype was picked up one time. This may arise from a read error, as a much more abundant clone is one base away. The J gene is TRBJ1-1, the V gene TRBV6-1, with a possible D match to TRBD1 (5 bases). The V gene's germline CDR1 is MNHNS and CDR2 SASEGT. This CDR3 comprises 14 residues. V was cut by 3 bases and J by 5 bases, with 13 bases left in between. CDR3 DNA: TGTGCCAGCAGTGAGACCTCTCGGGGGACTGAAGCTTTCTTT. Protein sequence: CASSETSRGTEAFF.

This clonotype has at least ten counts. This sequence joins TRBV12-3 or TRBV12-4 and TRBJ1-2; TRBD1 agrees at 8 bases. The CDR3 runs 14 residues. After removal of 2 bases from V and 8 bases from J, the junction contained 7 bases not matched to a gene. The CDR3 nucleotides are TGTGCCAGCAGTTTAAGGCGACAGGGGCGAGGCTACACCTTC. Residues: CASSLRRQGRGYTF.

This clonotype was observed many times. The rearrangement uses TRBV3-1 and TRBJ1-1; 11 nucleotides agree with TRBD1. The CDR3 is made up of 18 amino acids. CDR1 and CDR2 from the germline V gene are LGHDT and YNNKEL (reference sequence). The J segment lost 6 bases and the V segment lost 0 bases, leaving 12 bases of the junction unmatched. This CDR3 is CASSQEARDRGFFAEAFF. The CDR3 DNA reads as TGTGCCAGCAGCCAAGAAGCCCGGGACAGGGGGTTTTTCGCTGAAGCTTTCTTT.

As regards this clonotype: A read error is possible here, since a much larger clone lies one base away. The chain uses TRBV2 and TRBJ2-7; 9 bases are shared with TRBD2. V lost 2 bases, J lost 7 bases, and 12 bases stayed unmatched. There are 16 residues in the CDR3. CDR1 is SNHLY, CDR2 FYNNEI, per germline. DNA for the CDR3: TGTGCCAGCAGTGAATCATTAGCGGGAGCCTACAATGAGCAGTACTTC. Encoded protein: CASSESLAGAYNEQYF.

There are a few counts of this clonotype. The rearrangement links TRBV12-3 or TRBV12-4 to TRBJ2-3, with 9 bases matching TRBD1. V was clipped by 6 bases and J by 5 bases; unmatched bases: 9. The CDR3 loop spans 15 amino acids. CDR3 bases: TGTGCCAGCAGCCGAACAGGGGGCGTAGGAGATACGCAGTATTTT. Translation gives CASSRTGGVGDTQYF.

This clonotype occurred many times. The gene calls are TRBV6-5 and TRBJ1-1, with D unclear. Trimming stripped 2 bases from V and 7 bases from J, with 14 bases between. The germline V gene encodes CDR1 MNHEY and CDR2 SVGAGI. The CDR3 extends over 14 amino acids. The CDR3 nucleotides read TGTGCCAGCAGTTACGGCCCTTCCAACGGTGAAGCTTTCTTT. Translation gives CASSYGPSNGEAFF.